This TCR beta chain was recovered during a study of monozygotic twins with inflammatory bowel disease. General study points: Relative to healthy twins, IBD patients had fewer clonotypes in common with others, a gap that was especially apparent with disease activity.

To note about this clonotype: Its matching antigen is unknown.

For each CDR3 protein, TCRdb gives one entry from its re-call of the 5' RACE reads, without DNA. The sample's table shows approximately 380,000 distinct CDR3 sequences. The clonotype originates from a human donor with ulcerative colitis or Crohn's disease, or a healthy co-twin of an affected twin (not recorded which). Sequenced: blood.

CDR3 amino acids: CASSSSMTGPPEAFF. The rearrangement links TRBV13 to TRBJ1-1; TCRdb reports TRBD1, a call that lacks DNA to check it against. The CDR3 loop spans 15 amino acids. The germline V gene has CDR1 PRHDT and CDR2 FYEKMQ (reference sequence).